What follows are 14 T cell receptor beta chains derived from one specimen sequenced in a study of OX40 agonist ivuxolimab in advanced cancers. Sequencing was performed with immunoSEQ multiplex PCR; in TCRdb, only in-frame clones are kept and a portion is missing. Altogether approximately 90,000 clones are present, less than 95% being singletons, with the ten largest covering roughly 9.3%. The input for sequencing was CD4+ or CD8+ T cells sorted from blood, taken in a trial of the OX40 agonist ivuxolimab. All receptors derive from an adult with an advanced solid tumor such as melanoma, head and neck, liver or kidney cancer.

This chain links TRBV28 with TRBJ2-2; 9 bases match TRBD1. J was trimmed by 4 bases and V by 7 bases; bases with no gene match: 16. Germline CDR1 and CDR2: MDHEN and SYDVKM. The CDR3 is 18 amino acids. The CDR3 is CASIPSPGTGRGTGELFF. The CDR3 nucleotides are TGTGCCAGCATCCCTAGTCCTGGGACAGGGAGGGGCACCGGGGAGCTGTTTTTT.

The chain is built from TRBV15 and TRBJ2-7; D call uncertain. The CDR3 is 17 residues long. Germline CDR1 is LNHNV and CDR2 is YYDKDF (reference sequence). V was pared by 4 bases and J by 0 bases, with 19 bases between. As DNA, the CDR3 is TGTGCCACCAGCACCCTCGCCGATTTAGTAAGCTCCTACGAGCAGTACTTC. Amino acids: CATSTLADLVSSYEQYF.

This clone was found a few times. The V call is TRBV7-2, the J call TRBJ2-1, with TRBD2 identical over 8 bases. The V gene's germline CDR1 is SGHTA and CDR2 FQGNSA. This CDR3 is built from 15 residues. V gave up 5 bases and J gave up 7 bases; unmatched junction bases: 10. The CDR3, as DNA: TGTGCCAGCAGCCCACCCCCGGGACTAGTTAATGAGCAGTTCTTC. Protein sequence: CASSPPPGLVNEQFF.

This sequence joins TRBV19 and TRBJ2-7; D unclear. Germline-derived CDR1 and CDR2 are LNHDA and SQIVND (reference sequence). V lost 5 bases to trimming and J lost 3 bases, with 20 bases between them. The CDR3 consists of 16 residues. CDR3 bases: TGTGCCAGTAGTCTCAAGACAAACTTGTTATTCTACGAGCAGTACTTC. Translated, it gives CASSLKTNLLFYEQYF.

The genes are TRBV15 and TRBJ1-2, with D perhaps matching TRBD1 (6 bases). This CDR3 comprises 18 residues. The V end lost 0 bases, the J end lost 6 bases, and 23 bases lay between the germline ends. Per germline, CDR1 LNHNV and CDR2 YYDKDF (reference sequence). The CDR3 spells CATSRETGPTMAGDGYTF. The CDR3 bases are TGTGCCACCAGCAGAGAAACGGGACCGACTATGGCAGGGGATGGCTACACCTTC.

The CDR3 region is CASSLGQGARSPLHF. In DNA, the CDR3 is TGTGCCAGCAGCTTGGGACAGGGGGCGAGGTCACCCCTCCACTTT. This chain uses TRBV5-6 with TRBJ1-6, with 10 bases aligning to TRBD1. V gave up 0 bases and J gave up 10 bases; unmatched junction bases: 4. The length of the CDR3 is 15 residues. Germline assignment: CDR1 SGHDT and CDR2 YYEEEE.

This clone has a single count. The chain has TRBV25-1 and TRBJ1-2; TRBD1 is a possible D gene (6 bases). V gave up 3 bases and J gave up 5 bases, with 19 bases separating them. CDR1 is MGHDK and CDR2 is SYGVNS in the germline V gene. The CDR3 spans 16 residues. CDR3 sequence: CASSDKAVRQAYGYTF. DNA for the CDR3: TGTGCCAGCAGTGACAAAGCAGTAAGACAGGCTTATGGCTACACCTTC.

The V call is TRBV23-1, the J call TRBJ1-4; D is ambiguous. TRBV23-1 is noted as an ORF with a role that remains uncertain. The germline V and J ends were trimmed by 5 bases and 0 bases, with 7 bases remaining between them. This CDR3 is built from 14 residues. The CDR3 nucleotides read TGCGCCAGCAGTAGGTTTCCAACTAATGAAAAACTGTTTTTT. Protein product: CASSRFPTNEKLFF.

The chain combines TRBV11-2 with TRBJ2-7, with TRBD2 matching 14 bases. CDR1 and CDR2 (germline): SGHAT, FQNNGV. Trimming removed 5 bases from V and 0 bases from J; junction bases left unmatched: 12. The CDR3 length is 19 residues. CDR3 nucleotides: TGTGCCAGCAGCGGGGGACTAGCGGGAGACGAGCGGAGCTCCTACGAGCAGTACTTC. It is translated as CASSGGLAGDERSSYEQYF.

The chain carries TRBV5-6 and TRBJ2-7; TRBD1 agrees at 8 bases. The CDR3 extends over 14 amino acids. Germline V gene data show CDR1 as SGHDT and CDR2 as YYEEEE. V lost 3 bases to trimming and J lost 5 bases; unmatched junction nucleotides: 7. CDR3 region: CASSYQGAQDEQYF. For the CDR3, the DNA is TGTGCCAGCAGCTACCAGGGGGCGCAGGACGAGCAGTACTTC.

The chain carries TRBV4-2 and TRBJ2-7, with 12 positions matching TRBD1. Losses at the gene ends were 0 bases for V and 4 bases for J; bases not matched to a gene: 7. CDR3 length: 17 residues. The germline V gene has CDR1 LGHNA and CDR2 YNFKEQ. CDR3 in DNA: TGTGCCAGCAGCCAAGATTCTGGGACAGGGGGCATGTACGAGCAGTACTTC. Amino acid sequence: CASSQDSGTGGMYEQYF.

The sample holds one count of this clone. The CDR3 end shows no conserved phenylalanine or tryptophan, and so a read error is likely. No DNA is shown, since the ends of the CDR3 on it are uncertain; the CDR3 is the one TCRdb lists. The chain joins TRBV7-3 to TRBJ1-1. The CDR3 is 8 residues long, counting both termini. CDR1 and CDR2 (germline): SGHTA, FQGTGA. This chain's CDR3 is CASFGEGY.

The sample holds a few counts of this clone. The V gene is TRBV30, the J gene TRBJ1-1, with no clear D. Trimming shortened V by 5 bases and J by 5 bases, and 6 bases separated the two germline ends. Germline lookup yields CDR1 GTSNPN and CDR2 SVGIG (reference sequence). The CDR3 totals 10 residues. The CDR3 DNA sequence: TGTGCCTGGCAGCGGACTGAAGCTTTCTTT. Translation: CAWQRTEAFF.

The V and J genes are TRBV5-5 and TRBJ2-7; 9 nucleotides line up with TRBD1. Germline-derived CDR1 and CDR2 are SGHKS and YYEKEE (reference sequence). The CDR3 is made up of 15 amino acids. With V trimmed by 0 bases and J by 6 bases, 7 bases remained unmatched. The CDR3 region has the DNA TGTGCCAGCAGCTTGGAAGGGACAGGGTTTACCGAGCAGTACTTC. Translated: CASSLEGTGFTEQYF.